What follows are 24 T cell receptor beta chains derived from one specimen sequenced in a study of cytomegalovirus exposure and HLA in healthy donors. PCR employed 60 Vbeta and 13 Jbeta primers. The repertoire was sequenced with immunoSEQ multiplex PCR; TCRdb's copy has only in-frame clones and lacks some. The table shows about 100,000 clones, with approximately 79% occurring only once. The sample was PBMCs. These receptors came from a woman in her 40s in good health and CMV-seronegative.

The chain employs TRBV7-9 and TRBJ1-4; weak D call: TRBD1 (5 bases). Between the trimmed V and J ends, which lost 8 bases and 4 bases, there was a span of 14 bases. Germline V lookup: CDR1 SEHNR, CDR2 FQNEAQ (reference sequence). The CDR3 runs 14 residues. The CDR3 region has the DNA TGTGCCAGCCTCGAGGGGAGGGGTAATGAAAAACTGTTTTTT. Protein: CASLEGRGNEKLFF.

The table lists this clone with a few counts. V usage is TRBV10-3 and J usage is TRBJ2-7, with TRBD2 matching 12 bases. CDR1 ENHRY and CDR2 SYGVKD come from the germline V gene. CDR3 length: 15 amino acids. J lost 5 bases, V lost 6 bases, and 8 bases had no gene match. The CDR3 coding sequence is TGTGCCATCAGCTTCGGACTAGCGGGAACAAACGAGCAGTACTTC. Protein: CAISFGLAGTNEQYF.

This clone has only a few counts. The V and J genes are TRBV28 and TRBJ1-3, with D unresolved. With 4 bases removed from V and 0 bases from J, the gap between germline ends came to 10 bases. Germline CDR1 is MDHEN and CDR2 is SYDVKM. CDR3 length equals 15 residues. CDR3 sequence: CASSSRRRSGNTIYF. In nucleotides, the CDR3 is TGTGCCAGCAGTTCGCGCCGCCGCTCTGGAAACACCATATATTTT.

The chain employs TRBV2 and TRBJ1-6; TRBD1 matches at 8 bases. Germline-derived CDR1 and CDR2 are SNHLY and FYNNEI. The J segment lost 5 bases and the V segment lost 7 bases, leaving 4 bases of the junction unmatched. CDR3 length equals 14 residues. This CDR3 is CASIRDRNNSPLHF. The CDR3 DNA reads TGTGCCAGCATTCGGGACAGGAATAATTCACCCCTCCACTTT.

This sequence joins TRBV5-4 and TRBJ2-5, with 8 bases aligning to TRBD2. The CDR3 consists of 16 residues. Unmatched junction bases numbered 10, after V lost 2 bases and J lost 4 bases. Germline CDR1 is SGHNT and CDR2 is YYREEE (reference sequence). This CDR3 is CASSFVTSGRGETQYF. CDR3 nucleotide sequence: TGTGCCAGCAGCTTTGTGACCAGCGGGAGAGGAGAGACCCAGTACTTC.

This clone has just a few counts. The chain couples TRBV5-4 to TRBJ1-3; the D gene is possibly TRBD1 (6 bases). Germline V gives CDR1 SGHNT, CDR2 YYREEE (reference sequence). With 6 bases removed from V and 0 bases from J, the gap between germline ends came to 10 bases. This CDR3 contains 14 residues. The chain's CDR3 is CASNLQGSGNTIYF. The DNA for the CDR3 is TGTGCCAGCAACCTACAGGGCTCTGGAAACACCATATATTTT.

The chain joins TRBV18 to TRBJ1-6; 8 positions agree with TRBD1. Per germline, CDR1 KGHSH and CDR2 LQKENI. The ends lost 6 bases at V and 4 bases at J; junction bases unmatched: 5. This CDR3 has 15 residues. CDR3 amino acids: CASSLGTGYNSPLHF. The CDR3 DNA is TGTGCCAGCTCCCTCGGGACAGGATATAATTCACCCCTCCACTTT.

CDR3 residues: CASSLFARNEQFF. The CDR3 DNA reads TGTGCCAGCAGTTTGTTCGCGCGGAATGAGCAGTTCTTC. This chain connects TRBV27 to TRBJ2-1; no firm D call. The germline V and J ends were trimmed by 3 bases and 7 bases, with 10 bases remaining between them. CDR1 MNHEY and CDR2 SMNVEV come from the germline V gene (reference sequence). The CDR3 spans 13 residues.

There are a few counts of this clone. The sample has other DNA sequences that encode this CDR3 too. The chain is built from TRBV9 and TRBJ2-7, with D possibly TRBD2 on 5 matching bases. The CDR3 sequence is 15 residues long. From germline, CDR1 is SGDLS and CDR2 YYNGEE. Between the trimmed V and J ends, which lost 0 bases and 0 bases, there was a span of 10 bases. The CDR3, as DNA: TGTGCCAGCAGCGTAGCCCCGGGAAACTCCTACGAGCAGTACTTC. As protein: CASSVAPGNSYEQYF.

The rearrangement joins TRBV2 to TRBJ1-1; no firm D call. The CDR3 is made up of 13 amino acids. The V gene's germline CDR1 is SNHLY and CDR2 FYNNEI. V was clipped by 6 bases and J by 4 bases, with 12 bases between them. CDR3 sequence: CASRVLTLTEAFF. The DNA of the CDR3 is TGTGCCAGCAGAGTCCTAACCCTCACTGAAGCTTTCTTT.

The chain couples TRBV30 to TRBJ1-5; D is ambiguous. This CDR3 comprises 14 residues. Germline V gives CDR1 GTSNPN, CDR2 SVGIG (reference sequence). V was cut by 1 base and J by 1 base, with 8 bases left in between. The CDR3 DNA reads TGTGCCTGGAGTGCTTCCGGGAGCAATCAGCCCCAGCATTTT. It translates to CAWSASGSNQPQHF.

The chain links TRBV11-2 to TRBJ1-1; TRBD1 matches at 8 bases. V was pared by 5 bases and J by 7 bases, with 6 bases of the junction left unmatched. This CDR3 region has 13 residues. The germline gives CDR1 SGHAT, CDR2 FQNNGV. The CDR3 nucleotides read TGTGCCAGCAGCCGTACAGGGGGGGGTGAAGCTTTCTTT. Translated: CASSRTGGGEAFF.

The rearrangement links TRBV28 to TRBJ1-6; a possible D gene is TRBD1 (6 bases). Germline CDR1 MDHEN, CDR2 SYDVKM. Between the trimmed V and J ends, which lost 6 bases and 6 bases, there was a span of 12 bases. The CDR3 sequence is 14 residues long. The DNA for the CDR3 is TGTGCCAGCAGGGAAAGGGGGTCTAATTCACCCCTCCACTTT. It is translated as CASRERGSNSPLHF.

This chain joins TRBV30 and TRBJ2-7; perhaps TRBD1 as D (6 bases). Germline V gives CDR1 GTSNPN, CDR2 SVGIG (reference sequence). The CDR3 sequence is 14 residues long. The V end lost 3 bases, the J end lost 2 bases, and 14 bases lay between the germline ends. The CDR3 DNA is TGTGCCTGGAGCCCCTGGGACAATCCCTACGAGCAGTACTTC. Encoded protein: CAWSPWDNPYEQYF.

J is TRBJ2-7 and V is TRBV2; 9 bases fit TRBD1. Unmatched junction bases numbered 6, after V lost 6 bases and J lost 3 bases. The germline V gene has CDR1 SNHLY and CDR2 FYNNEI. CDR3 length equals 14 residues. The DNA of the CDR3 is TGTGCCAGCAGCCCGGGACAGGGTAGCTACGAGCAGTACTTC. It encodes CASSPGQGSYEQYF.

The J gene is TRBJ2-1, the V gene TRBV5-1; 8 bases map to TRBD1. The ends lost 3 bases at V and 8 bases at J; junction bases unmatched: 13. The CDR3 loop spans 16 amino acids. From germline, CDR1 is SGHRS and CDR2 YFSETQ. The CDR3 spells CASSSITGGRGYEQFF. DNA of the CDR3: TGCGCCAGCAGCTCCATAACAGGGGGGCGGGGTTATGAGCAGTTCTTC.

This clone came up once. The chain links TRBV6-7 to TRBJ2-2, with D possibly being TRBD2 (6 bases). TRBV6-7 is filed as an ORF, its function uncertain. This CDR3 is 18 amino acids long. V was pared by 6 bases and J by 4 bases, with 24 bases between. CDR3 sequence (DNA): TGTGCCAGCAGCCCGCATGGGACCGCCGGGCGGGGCACCGGGGAGCTGTTTTTT. Encoded protein: CASSPHGTAGRGTGELFF.

The chain uses TRBV19 and TRBJ1-1; TRBD1 matches 7 bases. The CDR3 has 17 amino acids. Unmatched junction bases numbered 13, after V lost 1 base and J lost 5 bases. CDR1 and CDR2 from the germline V gene are LNHDA and SQIVND (reference sequence). The chain's CDR3 is CASSIVVKGARWTEAFF. Here the CDR3 DNA reads TGTGCCAGTAGTATAGTTGTGAAGGGGGCGCGGTGGACTGAAGCTTTCTTT.

This sequence joins TRBV2 and TRBJ2-7; no clear D. Trimming pared 10 bases from V and 4 bases from J, leaving 14 bases between. Germline assignment: CDR1 SNHLY and CDR2 FYNNEI. CDR3 length: 12 residues. The CDR3 loop is CATETGRYEQYF. The CDR3 DNA reads TGTGCCACGGAGACTGGAAGGTACGAGCAGTACTTC.

This clone occurred once. The V gene is TRBV9, the J gene TRBJ2-5, with TRBD2 matching over 14 bases. Germline values: CDR1 SGDLS, CDR2 YYNGEE. V lost 4 bases and J lost 5; bases outside the gene matches: 7. This CDR3 contains 16 residues. As DNA, the CDR3 is TGTGCCAGCAGCTTAGGACTAGCGGGGGGTCAGGAGACCCAGTACTTC. Translating it yields CASSLGLAGGQETQYF.

The rearrangement joins TRBV6-1 to TRBJ1-2; 9 bases agree with TRBD1. Germline trimming cut 6 bases from V and 2 bases from J; bases unmatched to any gene: 7. CDR3 length: 15 amino acids. Per the germline V gene, CDR1 is MNHNS and CDR2 is SASEGT. As DNA, the CDR3 is TGTGCCAGCAGCGTTTCGGACAGGGGAAACTATGGCTACACCTTC. Its protein product is CASSVSDRGNYGYTF.

This clone has more than one count but fewer than ten. The chain links TRBV9 to TRBJ2-3, with 10 bases aligning to TRBD2. The length of the CDR3 is 15 residues. Trimming removed 3 bases from V and 0 bases from J; junction bases left unmatched: 1. Germline loops: CDR1 SGDLS, CDR2 YYNGEE. CDR3 nucleotides: TGTGCCAGCAGCGCGACTAGCGGGAGCACAGATACGCAGTATTTT. Residues: CASSATSGSTDTQYF.

There are a few counts of this clone. This chain joins TRBV28 and TRBJ2-7, with D tentatively TRBD2 (5 bases). The CDR3 sequence is 18 residues long. Germline CDR1 and CDR2: MDHEN and SYDVKM. Between the trimmed V and J ends, which lost 1 base and 2 bases, there was a span of 21 bases. CDR3 sequence reads: CASSLSDAWIASTYEQYF. As DNA, the CDR3 is TGTGCCAGCAGTTTATCGGATGCGTGGATAGCGTCAACCTACGAGCAGTACTTC. The entire variable domain, with the rest obtained from reference TRBV28 and TRBJ2-7, is as follows: DVKVTQSSRYLVKRTGEKVFLECVQDMDHENMFWYRQDPGLGLRLIYFSYDVKMKEKGDIPEGYSVSREKKERFSLILESASTNQTSMYLCASSLSDAWIASTYEQYFGPGTRLTVT.

This clone was counted a few times. The V and J genes are TRBV9 and TRBJ1-2; D gene uncertain. V was cut by 5 bases and J by 8 bases, with 13 bases left in between. This CDR3 contains 12 residues. From germline, CDR1 is SGDLS and CDR2 YYNGEE. Written as DNA, the CDR3 is TGTGCCAGCAGGCGGTCCGCGGGAGGCTACACCTTC. Its protein is CASRRSAGGYTF.